This T cell receptor beta chain emerged from a study of blood T cell repertoires in COVID-19. About the study: T cells, B-cell-depleted T cells, or PBMCs provided the cDNA or gDNA that served as material.

In the original workflow: From reference gene primer amplification, estimates of nucleated cell counts were derived. Sequenced by immunoSEQ multiplex PCR; TCRdb stores in-frame clones only, minus some. The V and J calls and clone size come from that table; D and trimming were worked out from the DNA. The sample has more than 20,000 clones, nearly 90% seen once. Sequencing was carried out using peripheral blood. This receptor was taken from a woman aged 55-70 years with active COVID-19.

CDR3 nucleotide sequence: TGTGCCAGCAGTGAAGGGGGACAGGGGAACATTCAGTACTTC. It codes for CASSEGGQGNIQYF. This chain joins TRBV6-1 and TRBJ2-4; TRBD1 agrees at 10 bases. Per germline, CDR1 MNHNS and CDR2 SASEGT. The CDR3 has 14 residues. V dropped 1 base and J dropped 7; count of bases not matched to a gene: 1.